The present TCR beta chain was sequenced within a study of CD8+CD57+ T cells in acquired aplastic anemia. Template material for TCR beta VDJ and CDR3 profiling consisted of genomic DNA. TCRdb re-analysed the reads in MiXCR, keeping a single row per CDR3 protein. The table lists under 200,000 distinct CDR3 sequences, about two thirds of them singletons, with 40% to 55% in the top ten. General study points: Patients and controls were not found to differ significantly in CD8+ Simpson's diversity.

About this clonotype itself: Its antigen remains unknown.

The CDR3 loop spans 14 amino acids. V trimming: 1 base; J trimming: 5 bases; junction bases outside the gene matches: 4. Per the germline V gene, CDR1 is DFQATT and CDR2 is SNEGSKA (reference sequence). Patients picked for sequencing had shown CD8+CD57+ cell expansion detected by flow cytometry. As a group, the patients uniformly had severe acquired aplastic anemia. The study sampled blood from patients who had received no therapy. The rearrangement uses TRBV20-1 and TRBJ2-7, with 11 positions matching TRBD2. The sequence derives from a human donor with aplastic anemia. Specimen: sorted CD4+, CD8+, or CD8+CD57+ T cells (not recorded which) from PBMCs. The CDR3 DNA follows: TGCAGTGCTAGAGCGGGACTAGCGGTCCACGAGCAGTACTTC. Its protein is CSARAGLAVHEQYF.